Below, 17 T cell receptor beta chains from the same sample are listed, as sequenced in a study of a mutant IDH1 vaccine in newly diagnosed glioma. This table comes from immunoSEQ multiplex PCR, and its TCRdb copy is limited to in-frame clones, with some not included. The sample yields about 92,000 clones, about four fifths seen once. Time point denoted: baseline, week 1 (first vaccination visit). The sample's treatment: pre-vaccination baseline after standard-of-care therapy. The input for sequencing was PBMCs, taken from a glioma patient treated with radiotherapy, temozolomide or both. These receptors all stem from a man aged 35 to 55 with glioma.

The chain is built from TRBV5-6 and TRBJ1-5; a weak D match, TRBD1 (5 bases). This CDR3 is built from 14 residues. Germline lookup yields CDR1 SGHDT and CDR2 YYEEEE. The germline V and J ends were trimmed by 0 bases and 2 bases, with 6 bases remaining between them. This CDR3 is CASSLVRGNQPQHF. The CDR3 DNA reads TGTGCCAGCAGCTTGGTCAGGGGCAATCAGCCCCAGCATTTT.

V usage is TRBV6-4 and J usage is TRBJ2-4; D unclear. Trimming took 10 bases from V and 0 from J, leaving 13 bases between them. The CDR3 sequence is 14 residues long. CDR1 and CDR2 from the germline V gene are MRHNA and SNTAGT. This CDR3 reads CANLSDPAKNIQYF. The CDR3 nucleotides are TGTGCCAACCTATCCGATCCAGCCAAAAACATTCAGTACTTC.

The chain has TRBV5-4 and TRBJ1-3; 7 bases line up with TRBD1. The CDR3 is 16 residues long. The germline gives CDR1 SGHNT, CDR2 YYREEE (reference sequence). V dropped 4 bases and J dropped 0; count of bases not matched to a gene: 7. The CDR3 spells CASSPRQGSSGNTIYF. The CDR3 region has the DNA TGTGCCAGCAGCCCGCGACAGGGATCCTCTGGAAACACCATATATTTT. The entire variable domain, with the rest obtained from reference TRBV5-4 and TRBJ1-3, is as follows: ETGVTQSPTHLIKTRGQQVTLRCSSQSGHNTVSWYQQALGQGPQFIFQYYREEENGRGNFPPRFSGLQFPNYSSELNVNALELDDSALYLCASSPRQGSSGNTIYFGEGSWLTVV.

The chain uses TRBV7-2 and TRBJ2-7; D possibly corresponds to TRBD2 (5 bases). The germline gives CDR1 SGHTA, CDR2 FQGNSA. Trimming shortened V by 1 base and J by 6 bases, and 10 bases separated the two germline ends. This CDR3 comprises 13 residues. The CDR3 coding sequence is TGTGCCAGCAGCTTAGGGGTCCTAGCCGAGCAGTACTTC. Translated, it gives CASSLGVLAEQYF.

The CDR3 coding sequence is TGTGCCAGCAGTTACTCCTCCGGGGCCGCTGAAGCTTTCTTT. Residues: CASSYSSGAAEAFF. The chain is built from TRBV6-5 and TRBJ1-1, with D possibly being TRBD1 (5 bases). The V and J ends lost 0 bases and 6 bases respectively, with 11 bases between them. The germline V gene encodes CDR1 MNHEY and CDR2 SVGAGI. CDR3 length: 14 residues.

The chain couples TRBV5-1 to TRBJ1-2; TRBD1 is a possible D gene (6 bases). This CDR3 comprises 15 residues. CDR1 SGHRS and CDR2 YFSETQ come from the germline V gene. Trimming stripped 0 bases from V and 4 bases from J, with 13 bases between. DNA for the CDR3: TGCGCCAGCAGCTTGGCCCGACAGGAGCTCTATGGCTACACCTTC. Residues: CASSLARQELYGYTF.

The rearrangement uses TRBV4-1 and TRBJ2-1; 10 nucleotides match TRBD2. Unmatched junction bases numbered 6, after V lost 7 bases and J lost 3 bases. The CDR3 is 15 amino acids. Germline values: CDR1 MGHRA, CDR2 YSYEKL. For the CDR3, the DNA is TGCGCCAGCACCTTACTAGCGGGAAACTACAATGAGCAGTTCTTC. Translating gives CASTLLAGNYNEQFF.

This clone showed up just a few times. The CDR3 is CASSRGRERPQHF. Written as DNA, the CDR3 is TGTGCCAGCAGCAGAGGACGGGAACGGCCCCAGCATTTT. The chain uses TRBV27 and TRBJ1-5; no definite D call. The V gene's germline CDR1 is MNHEY and CDR2 SMNVEV (reference sequence). Trimming took 6 bases from V and 9 from J, leaving 15 bases between them. The CDR3 has 13 residues.

The gene calls are TRBV4-2 and TRBJ2-3; D is undetermined. This CDR3 is built from 16 residues. Per the germline V gene, CDR1 is LGHNA and CDR2 is YNFKEQ. Trimming removed 0 bases from V and 4 bases from J, with 14 bases in between. CDR3 amino acids: CASSQEVRRVADTQYF. The CDR3 nucleotides read TGTGCCAGCAGCCAAGAGGTCCGACGGGTGGCAGATACGCAGTATTTT.

V gene TRBV10-2 combines with J gene TRBJ2-7; D may correspond to TRBD1 or TRBD2 (5 bases each). This CDR3 is built from 14 residues. V lost 6 bases and J 2 bases, leaving 14 bases between the germline ends. The germline V gene has CDR1 WSHSY and CDR2 SAAADI. The CDR3, as DNA: TGCGCCAGCAGCGAGGGACCCGCGCCCTACGAGCAGTACTTC. Translating gives CASSEGPAPYEQYF.

The rearrangement joins TRBV4-3 to TRBJ2-2, with D tentatively TRBD2 (6 bases). Germline-derived CDR1 and CDR2 are LGHNA and YSLEER. CDR3 length: 16 amino acids. V lost 0 bases to trimming and J lost 0 bases, with 8 bases between them. The CDR3 DNA is TGCGCCAGCAGCCAAGAGGAGGGCGCGAACACCGGGGAGCTGTTTTTT. Its protein product is CASSQEEGANTGELFF.

The V call is TRBV7-2, the J call TRBJ2-3, with D possibly matching TRBD2 (6 bases). Germline V gives CDR1 SGHTA, CDR2 FQGNSA. The CDR3 totals 18 residues. V dropped 0 bases and J dropped 7 bases, with 23 bases sitting between them. CDR3 coding DNA: TGTGCCAGCAGCTTAGCGAGGTTGTGGGAGGAATCCTCTCATACGCAGTATTTT. Residues: CASSLARLWEESSHTQYF.

The chain links TRBV5-6 to TRBJ2-7; D unresolved. CDR3 length equals 14 residues. Germline V gene sequence: CDR1 SGHDT, CDR2 YYEEEE. Between the trimmed V and J ends, which lost 4 bases and 6 bases, there was a span of 17 bases. CDR3 nucleotides: TGTGCCAGCAGCCCGCTTCCTACTGTTGGCGAGCAGTACTTC. It specifies CASSPLPTVGEQYF.

CDR3: CATKGQGGHQETQYF. The DNA of the CDR3 is TGTGCCACCAAGGGACAGGGAGGGCACCAAGAGACCCAGTACTTC. The genes are TRBV6-5 and TRBJ2-5; 9 nucleotides agree with TRBD1. The CDR3 covers 15 residues. With V trimmed by 10 bases and J by 0 bases, 9 bases remained unmatched. Germline CDR1 and CDR2: MNHEY and SVGAGI.

The chain recombines TRBV28 with TRBJ2-7; 12 bases agree with TRBD2. Losses at the gene ends were 5 bases for V and 7 bases for J; bases not matched to a gene: 6. Germline CDR1 is MDHEN and CDR2 is SYDVKM. The length of the CDR3 is 14 residues. CDR3 coding DNA: TGTGCCAGCAGTCCTAGCGGGAGGGCCAGGGAGCAGTACTTC. Protein product: CASSPSGRAREQYF.

The chain uses TRBV5-4 and TRBJ2-1; TRBD1 matches at 9 bases. Trimming cost V 4 bases and J 8 bases; bases outside gene matches: 10. The CDR3 loop spans 15 amino acids. Germline-derived CDR1 and CDR2 are SGHNT and YYREEE (reference sequence). The CDR3 loop is CASSNRDRVLDEQFF. DNA for the CDR3: TGTGCCAGCAGCAACCGGGACAGGGTTTTGGATGAGCAGTTCTTC. The full variable domain, with the rest looked up from reference TRBV5-4 and TRBJ2-1, is ETGVTQSPTHLIKTRGQQVTLRCSSQSGHNTVSWYQQALGQGPQFIFQYYREEENGRGNFPPRFSGLQFPNYSSELNVNALELDDSALYLCASSNRDRVLDEQFFGPGTRLTVL.

The V call is TRBV11-1, the J call TRBJ2-3; TRBD2 agrees at 9 bases. The V gene end was trimmed by 4 bases and the J gene end by 2 bases; junction bases not matched to a gene: 7. Germline CDR1 SGHAT, CDR2 FQDESV (reference sequence). The CDR3 covers 16 residues. The CDR3 loop reads CASSSPAGGSTDTQYF. In DNA form, the CDR3 reads TGTGCCAGCAGCTCCCCAGCGGGGGGATCCACAGATACGCAGTATTTT.